This T cell receptor (beta chain) is from a study of shared T cell receptors in the human thymus. This clone came up a few times. Germline values: CDR1 MGHRA, CDR2 YSYEKL. V shed 4 bases, J shed 1 base, and the junction held 13 bases outside the gene matches. This CDR3 is built from 18 residues. Only in-frame clones appear in the TCRdb table, and some are missing; sequencing was by immunoSEQ multiplex PCR. The table records approximately 660,000 clones, 70% to 90% of them present only once. These same records also appear under a second study, on human thymus T cells. That paper notes: During corrective heart surgery, resections were taken, and the thymus tissue came from them. Within thymic and blood repertoires, V and J gene usage appeared to be biased.

The TCR was taken from a boy less than two years old with a congenital heart defect. The V gene is TRBV4-1, the J gene TRBJ2-1; 7 bases match TRBD2. Sequencing used thymocytes. The CDR3 coding sequence is TGCGCCAGCAGCCCCTTAGGGGAAGTAGCGGGTTCCTACAATGAGCAGTTCTTC. It encodes CASSPLGEVAGSYNEQFF.